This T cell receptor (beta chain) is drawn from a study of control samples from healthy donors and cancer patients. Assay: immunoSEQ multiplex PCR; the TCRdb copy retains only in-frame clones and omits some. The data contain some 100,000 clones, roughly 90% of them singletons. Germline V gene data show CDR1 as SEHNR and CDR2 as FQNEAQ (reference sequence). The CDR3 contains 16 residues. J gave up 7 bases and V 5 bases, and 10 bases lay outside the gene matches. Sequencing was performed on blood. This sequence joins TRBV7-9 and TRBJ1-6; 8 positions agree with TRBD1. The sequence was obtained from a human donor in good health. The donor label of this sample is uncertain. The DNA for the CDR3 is TGTGCCAGCAGCGAGGGCGGCAGGGGGCTCAATTCACCCCTCCACTTT. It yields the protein CASSEGGRGLNSPLHF.